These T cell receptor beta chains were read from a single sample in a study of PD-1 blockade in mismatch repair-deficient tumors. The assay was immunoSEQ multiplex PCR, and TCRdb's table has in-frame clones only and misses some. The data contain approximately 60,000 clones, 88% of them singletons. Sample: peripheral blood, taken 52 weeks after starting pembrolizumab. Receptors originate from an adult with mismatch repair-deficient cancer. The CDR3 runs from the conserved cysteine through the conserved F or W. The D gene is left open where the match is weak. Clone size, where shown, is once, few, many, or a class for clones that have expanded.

TGTGCCAGCAGTTACCTTCCGGCAGGGCGGGATGGCTACACCTTC,CASSYLPAGRDGYTF,NA,15,TRBJ1-2,NA,TRBV6-5
TGCGCCAGCAGCCTCAGGACAGGGGGATACTACGAGCAGTACTTC,CASSLRTGGYYEQYF,TRBD1,15,TRBJ2-7,NA,TRBV4-3
TGCGCCAGCAGCCAAGAGAGGGGGCATACTCAGCCCCAGCATTTT,CASSQERGHTQPQHF,TRBD1,15,TRBJ1-5,NA,TRBV4-1
TGCAGCGTTGTGGGGGTGTCAGGACGGCCGAATCCAGATACGCAGTATTTT,CSVVGVSGRPNPDTQYF,NA,17,TRBJ2-3,NA,TRBV29-1
TGTGCCAGTAGCATCCGACAGGGAACGGATCAGCCCCAGCATTTT,CASSIRQGTDQPQHF,TRBD1,15,TRBJ1-5,NA,TRBV19
TGTGCCAGCAGCGTAGGAGGGGGTCCCTACAATGAGCAGTTCTTC,CASSVGGGPYNEQFF,NA,15,TRBJ2-1,NA,TRBV9
TGCGCCAGCAGCCATACGCCGGGACTAGCGGGGACACAAGAGACCCAGTACTTC,CASSHTPGLAGTQETQYF,TRBD2,18,TRBJ2-5,NA,TRBV4-1
TGTGCCAGCAGCGGGACTAGCGGGAGGGCAGCAGATACGCAGTATTTT,CASSGTSGRAADTQYF,TRBD2,16,TRBJ2-3,NA,TRBV4-2
TGTGCCAGCAGCGTAGACCCAGATCTGAACACTGAAGCTTTCTTT,CASSVDPDLNTEAFF,NA,15,TRBJ1-1,NA,TRBV9
TGCGCCAGCAGCCAAGATCGACAGGCGTATGGCTACACCTTC,CASSQDRQAYGYTF,NA,14,TRBJ1-2,few,TRBV4-3
TGTGCCAGCAGTTACTCGTGGCTCCACACCGGGGAGCTGTTTTTT,CASSYSWLHTGELFF,NA,15,TRBJ2-2,NA,TRBV6-5
TGCGCCAGCAGCCAAGAACTAGCGGGTTACACCGGGGAGCTGTTTTTT,CASSQELAGYTGELFF,TRBD2,16,TRBJ2-2,NA,TRBV4-1
TGCAGCGGAGGGACAGGGGGCTTCTACAATGAGCAGTTCTTC,CSGGTGGFYNEQFF,TRBD1,14,TRBJ2-1,NA,TRBV29-1